Each of the 10 T cell receptor beta chains below was sequenced from the same sample in a study of cytomegalovirus exposure and HLA in healthy donors. The PCR used 60 Vbeta and 13 Jbeta primers. Assay used: immunoSEQ multiplex PCR; TCRdb lists only in-frame clones, some missing. The sample lists about 93,000 clones, roughly 79% occurring once. The sequenced material came from PBMCs. The receptors come from a man aged 25 to 40 in good health and CMV-seronegative.

In its sample, this clone was seen once. This chain links TRBV6-5 with TRBJ2-1; 9 nucleotides agree with TRBD2. Germline CDR1 is MNHEY and CDR2 is SVGAGI. V lost 8 bases and J lost 9; bases outside the gene matches: 11. CDR3 size: 14 residues. The DNA of the CDR3 is TGTGCCAGCGCCGCTGCGGGGGGGTGGGGTGAGCAGTTCTTC. Translation: CASAAAGGWGEQFF.

The chain uses TRBV29-1 and TRBJ2-1, with a weak D call TRBD1 (5 bases). Germline V gene data show CDR1 as SQVTM and CDR2 as ANQGSEA. V shed 7 bases and J shed 0 bases, with 16 bases lying between them. The CDR3 spans 15 residues. The CDR3 DNA sequence: TGCAGCGCAGGGAAGGGGTTGAGCTCCTACAATGAGCAGTTCTTC. As protein: CSAGKGLSSYNEQFF.

This chain uses TRBV9 with TRBJ2-2, with 7 bases identical to TRBD1. The V gene's germline CDR1 is SGDLS and CDR2 YYNGEE. The CDR3 sequence is 17 residues long. V lost 4 bases and J lost 1; bases outside the gene matches: 10. CDR3 sequence (DNA): TGTGCCAGCAGCCTAGGGCCCCGGGACAGGAACACCGGGGAGCTGTTTTTT. Translated: CASSLGPRDRNTGELFF.

This chain uses TRBV19 with TRBJ2-6, with D possibly TRBD1 on 6 matching bases. Deletions cut 4 bases from V and 2 bases from J, with 9 bases between. CDR1 and CDR2 from the germline V gene are LNHDA and SQIVND (reference sequence). The CDR3 runs 15 residues. The CDR3 sequence is CASSTRGPGANVLTF. In nucleotides, the CDR3 is TGTGCCAGTAGTACCAGGGGACCTGGGGCCAACGTCCTGACTTTC.

V usage is TRBV15 and J usage is TRBJ2-2, with 10 bases lining up with TRBD1. The CDR3 is 16 residues long. Germline V gives CDR1 LNHNV, CDR2 YYDKDF (reference sequence). V trimming: 1 base; J trimming: 5 bases; junction bases outside the gene matches: 4. The chain's CDR3 is CATSRGDRGRTGELFF. CDR3 coding DNA: TGTGCCACCAGCAGAGGAGACAGGGGGCGAACCGGGGAGCTGTTTTTT.

This sequence joins TRBV7-8 and TRBJ2-1; TRBD2 might be the D (5 bases). The CDR3 is made up of 12 amino acids. In germline, CDR1 is SGHVS, CDR2 FQNEAQ. V was shortened by 5 bases and J by 8 bases, with 10 bases between the two germline ends. CDR3 nucleotides: TGTGCCAGCAGCCCTGAGGGTCATGAGCAGTTCTTC. Translation gives CASSPEGHEQFF.

V and J are TRBV7-6 and TRBJ1-6; D perhaps matches TRBD1 (5 bases). The CDR3 has 17 residues. Germline loops: CDR1 SGHVS, CDR2 FNYEAQ. V was cut by 0 bases and J by 5 bases, with 14 bases left in between. This chain's CDR3 is CASSLAPPGPDNSPLHF. In DNA, the CDR3 is TGTGCCAGCAGCTTAGCCCCGCCAGGGCCTGATAATTCACCCCTCCACTTT.

This clone appeared a few times. The rearrangement links TRBV9 to TRBJ1-2; 7 positions match TRBD1. This CDR3 comprises 16 residues. Trimming cost V 3 bases and J 8 bases; bases outside gene matches: 16. The germline gives CDR1 SGDLS, CDR2 YYNGEE. This chain's CDR3 is CASSARREERGGGYTF. CDR3 coding DNA: TGTGCCAGCAGCGCGCGGCGTGAGGAACGAGGGGGCGGCTACACCTTC.

This chain joins TRBV27 and TRBJ1-2, with TRBD1 matching over 7 bases. J was trimmed by 4 bases and V by 4 bases; bases with no gene match: 0. The CDR3 runs to 12 residues. Per germline, CDR1 MNHEY and CDR2 SMNVEV (reference sequence). Written as DNA, the CDR3 is TGTGCCAGCAGTTCAGGGGGCTATGGCTACACCTTC. Its protein is CASSSGGYGYTF.

This chain connects TRBV9 to TRBJ1-1, with 8 bases that match TRBD1. The CDR3 contains 12 residues. Germline V lookup: CDR1 SGDLS, CDR2 YYNGEE. The ends lost 4 bases at V and 8 bases at J; junction bases unmatched: 4. The CDR3 sequence is CASSPRTGEAFF. In nucleotides, the CDR3 is TGTGCCAGCAGCCCGCGGACAGGGGAAGCTTTCTTT.